The source of this TCR beta chain is a study of T cell repertoires in ileal Crohn's disease. This clone has a handful of counts. Time point in this sample: neoterminal ileum biopsy at postoperative endoscopy, about 6 months after surgery. Trimming left V 8 bases short and J 8 bases short, with 15 bases between. The CDR3 has 12 amino acids. Per the germline V gene, CDR1 is LGHNA and CDR2 is YNFKEQ. Here immunoSEQ multiplex PCR was the method, and the copy in TCRdb shows in-frame clones only, minus some. The sample contains about 3,900 clones, 85% of which appear only once. Sequenced: ileal tissue. The chain employs TRBV4-2 and TRBJ1-2, with a possible D match to TRBD1 (5 bases). This clonotype was sampled from an adult with Crohn's disease. DNA for the CDR3: TGTGCCAGCGCGGGAGGGGTGGGGGGCTACACCTTC. Its translation is CASAGGVGGYTF.